A single sample gave rise to the 20 T cell receptor beta chains below, sequenced in a study of blood T cells in healthy people across ages. The authors ran a second PCR of about 7 to 11 cycles using a sample-barcoded 5' primer and a J-beta primer mix. TCRdb analysed the 5' RACE reads with MiXCR anew, one entry per CDR3 protein. The sample lists 1.5 million to 1.8 million distinct CDR3 sequences; 40% to 45% were seen once. Source material: blood. These TCRs come from a woman aged 18-35 years in good health.

This clonotype has a handful of counts. The genes are TRBV7-9 and TRBJ1-2, with 8 nucleotides matching TRBD1. Germline V gives CDR1 SEHNR, CDR2 FQNEAQ (reference sequence). V lost 3 bases and J lost 3; bases outside the gene matches: 6. CDR3 length: 15 residues. The CDR3 reads CASSFTGQVDYGYTF. Written as DNA, the CDR3 is TGTGCCAGCAGCTTCACGGGACAGGTGGACTATGGCTACACCTTC.

This chain uses TRBV4-1 with TRBJ2-6; D call uncertain. The CDR3 runs 14 residues. The germline CDR1 and CDR2 sequences are MGHRA and YSYEKL. The germline V and J ends were trimmed by 2 bases and 2 bases, with 4 bases remaining between them. Here the CDR3 reads CASSQIAGANVLTF. The CDR3 bases are TGCGCCAGCAGCCAAATAGCTGGGGCCAACGTCCTGACTTTC.

This clonotype has only a few counts. The V call is TRBV9, the J call TRBJ2-7; D unclear. Germline V CDR1 and CDR2: SGDLS, YYNGEE. The CDR3 consists of 15 residues. V was clipped by 2 bases and J by 1 base, with 13 bases between them. The DNA for the CDR3 is TGTGCCAGCAGCGTTGGAGACTTTTATTCCTACGAGCAGTACTTC. Its protein product is CASSVGDFYSYEQYF.

V and J are TRBV5-1 and TRBJ2-1; 12 bases match TRBD2. CDR1 is SGHRS and CDR2 is YFSETQ in the germline V gene. There are 14 residues in the CDR3. The junction had 11 bases not matched to a gene; V was cut back by 9 bases and J by 10 bases. DNA for the CDR3: TGCGCCACTCACGAGGGGACTAGCGGGTCAGAGCAGTTCTTC. Translating it yields CATHEGTSGSEQFF. Complete variable domain (other parts from reference TRBV5-1 and TRBJ2-1): KAGVTQTPRYLIKTRGQQVTLSCSPISGHRSVSWYQQTPGQGLQFLFEYFSETQRNKGNFPGRFSGRQFSNSRSEMNVSTLELGDSALYLCATHEGTSGSEQFFGPGTRLTVL.

The chain is built from TRBV2 and TRBJ2-1, with 8 bases fitting TRBD1. With 6 bases clipped from V and 7 bases from J, the junction kept 8 bases outside the gene matches. Germline assignment: CDR1 SNHLY and CDR2 FYNNEI. The CDR3 is 14 amino acids. DNA for the CDR3: TGTGCCAGCAGGTTTGGACAGGGTGTTAATGAGCAGTTCTTC. This translates into CASRFGQGVNEQFF.

V gene TRBV6-5 combines with J gene TRBJ1-1, with 7 bases that match TRBD1. CDR1 is MNHEY, CDR2 SVGAGI, per germline. This CDR3 is 14 amino acids long. The J segment lost 0 bases and the V segment lost 4 bases, leaving 2 bases of the junction unmatched. The CDR3 nucleotides read TGTGCCAGCAGTTTCGACAGGGTGAACACTGAAGCTTTCTTT. This encodes CASSFDRVNTEAFF.

This clonotype appeared many times. The V call is TRBV29-1, the J call TRBJ2-1; the D gene is possibly TRBD2 (6 bases). The CDR3 loop spans 14 amino acids. Germline values: CDR1 SQVTM, CDR2 ANQGSEA. The ends were cut back, 2 bases at V and 7 bases at J, with 15 bases in the middle. CDR3 DNA: TGCAGCGTTGAATCGGCCAGCGGGTTAAATGAGCAGTTCTTC. Translated: CSVESASGLNEQFF.

The chain couples TRBV11-2 to TRBJ1-5, with unresolved D. This CDR3 comprises 13 residues. Germline loops: CDR1 SGHAT, CDR2 FQNNGV. Trimming cost V 3 bases and J 7 bases, with 10 bases left between them. The CDR3 region is CASSFTASQPQHF. In DNA, the CDR3 is TGTGCCAGCAGCTTCACGGCATCGCAGCCCCAGCATTTT.

This clonotype has a single count. The V call is TRBV28, the J call TRBJ2-2; D not resolved. The CDR3 has 15 residues. The germline V and J ends were trimmed by 3 bases and 5 bases, with 13 bases remaining between them. Germline V gene data show CDR1 as MDHEN and CDR2 as SYDVKM. The CDR3: CASSFFQAGTGELFF. The DNA of the CDR3 is TGTGCCAGCAGTTTTTTTCAGGCTGGGACCGGGGAGCTGTTTTTT.

This clonotype was detected only a few times. The chain joins TRBV25-1 to TRBJ1-5; D ambiguous. CDR1 MGHDK and CDR2 SYGVNS come from the germline V gene. This CDR3 has 15 amino acids. With 3 bases removed from V and 2 bases from J, the gap between germline ends came to 11 bases. CDR3 sequence reads: CASSDGGLGNQPQHF. The CDR3 DNA reads as TGTGCCAGCAGTGACGGCGGCCTTGGCAATCAGCCCCAGCATTTT.

The chain is built from TRBV7-9 and TRBJ2-1, with D possibly TRBD1 on 6 matching bases. Germline CDR1 and CDR2: SEHNR and FQNEAQ (reference sequence). V gave up 7 bases and J gave up 5 bases, with 18 bases separating them. The CDR3 extends over 15 amino acids. The CDR3 DNA reads as TGTGCCAGCACCTCCCCTTGGACAGACAACAATGAGCAGTTCTTC. Encoded protein: CASTSPWTDNNEQFF.

J is TRBJ2-1 and V is TRBV7-9; D possibly matches TRBD1 or TRBD2 (6 bases each). The germline gives CDR1 SEHNR, CDR2 FQNEAQ (reference sequence). The CDR3 totals 11 residues. The CDR3 loop reads CAGGNYNEQFF. The CDR3 DNA is TGTGCGGGGGGCAACTACAATGAGCAGTTCTTC.

The rearrangement uses TRBV11-2 and TRBJ2-7, with D perhaps assigned TRBD1 or TRBD2 (5 bases each). The CDR3 runs 17 residues. Germline V gene lookup returns CDR1 SGHAT and CDR2 FQNNGV. Trimming removed 5 bases at V and 0 bases at J, with 20 bases between. The CDR3 is CASSLGTHRDGSYEQYF. The CDR3 region has the DNA TGTGCCAGCAGCCTGGGGACCCACCGTGACGGCTCCTACGAGCAGTACTTC.

This chain links TRBV28 with TRBJ2-1; D is unclear. The CDR3 covers 13 residues. Trimming cost V 3 bases and J 6 bases, with 9 bases left between them. Germline CDR1 MDHEN, CDR2 SYDVKM. CDR3 sequence reads: CASSFGDGNEQFF. The CDR3 DNA sequence: TGTGCCAGCAGTTTTGGGGATGGCAATGAGCAGTTCTTC.

The rearrangement uses TRBV20-1 and TRBJ1-1; D is unresolved. V shed 2 bases and J shed 1 base, with 11 bases lying between them. Germline CDR1 DFQATT, CDR2 SNEGSKA (reference sequence). The CDR3 length is 14 residues. The CDR3 is CSARSRHWNTEAFF. In nucleotides, the CDR3 is TGCAGTGCTAGAAGTCGTCACTGGAACACTGAAGCTTTCTTT.

This clonotype was counted only a few times. This chain joins TRBV7-8 and TRBJ2-3; 8 bases agree with TRBD1. J was trimmed by 8 bases and V by 7 bases; bases with no gene match: 20. The CDR3 runs to 17 residues. From germline, CDR1 is SGHVS and CDR2 FQNEAQ. CDR3 sequence reads: CASITYVGDRHHCTQYF. For the CDR3, the DNA is TGTGCCAGCATTACCTACGTCGGGGACAGGCACCATTGTACGCAGTATTTT. Filled out from reference TRBV7-8 and TRBJ2-3, the complete variable domain reads GAGVSQSPRYKVAKRGQDVALRCDPISGHVSLFWYQQALGQGPEFLTYFQNEAQLDKSGLPSDRFFAERPEGSVSTLKIQRTQQEDSAVYLCASITYVGDRHHCTQYFGPGTRLTVL.

In DNA form, the CDR3 reads TGTGCCAGCAGCCCCCAAGGGGGACAGGGGGTCCACAATGAGCAGTACTTC. Translating gives CASSPQGGQGVHNEQYF. The V call is TRBV4-2, the J call TRBJ2-5, with 11 bases lining up with TRBD1. This CDR3 is built from 17 residues. CDR1 and CDR2 (germline): LGHNA, YNFKEQ. V lost 4 bases to trimming and J lost 11 bases; unmatched junction nucleotides: 18.

The gene calls are TRBV4-3 and TRBJ1-4, with unresolved D. The germline V gene encodes CDR1 LGHNA and CDR2 YSLEER. The ends were cut back, 3 bases at V and 4 bases at J, with 21 bases in the middle. This CDR3 comprises 18 residues. The CDR3 DNA reads as TGCGCCAGCAGCCACACATTCAAGTCCTGGACCCTTAATGAAAAACTGTTTTTT. It yields the protein CASSHTFKSWTLNEKLFF.

This clonotype was observed a handful of times. This chain uses TRBV2 with TRBJ2-7; 9 bases are a match to TRBD2. The trim removed 7 bases at V and 0 bases at J, leaving 4 bases unmatched. Germline V CDR1 and CDR2: SNHLY, FYNNEI. The CDR3 has 14 residues. CDR3 amino acids: CASNPSGTSYEQYF. DNA for the CDR3: TGTGCCAGCAACCCTAGCGGGACCTCCTACGAGCAGTACTTC.

The V gene is TRBV7-9, the J gene TRBJ1-1; D unresolved. The CDR3 is made up of 13 amino acids. The V gene lost 1 base and the J gene lost 12 bases, with 15 bases spanning the gap. Looked up from germline, CDR1 is SEHNR and CDR2 is FQNEAQ (reference sequence). CDR3 region: CASSLEVTLVPFF. Written as DNA, the CDR3 is TGTGCCAGCAGCTTAGAGGTCACCCTAGTCCCTTTCTTT.